The following is a T cell receptor (beta chain) sequence with its context. This record belongs to a study of OX40 agonist ivuxolimab in advanced cancers. Trimming took off 10 bases at V and 4 bases at J, with 20 bases between the two ends. Per germline, CDR1 MNHEY and CDR2 SMNVEV (reference sequence). The CDR3 extends over 15 amino acids. With autoimmune disease history or systemic immunosuppression, patients were excluded. Sequenced by immunoSEQ multiplex PCR; TCRdb stores in-frame clones only, minus some. The table lists about 100,000 clones, 85% to 95% of them singletons. The sample was CD4+ or CD8+ T cells sorted from blood, taken in a trial of the OX40 agonist ivuxolimab. The chain couples TRBV27 to TRBJ1-3; D call uncertain. This clonotype originated in an adult with an advanced solid tumor such as melanoma, head and neck, liver or kidney cancer. In DNA form, the CDR3 reads TGTGCCACCGCGAAGACGACCAGTGGGGGAAACACCATATATTTT. Translated, it gives CATAKTTSGGNTIYF.